This T cell receptor beta chain was recovered during a study of molecular identifiers for immune sequencing clone quantification (dated by TCRdb to 2016 to 2019). Regarding the research as a whole: For a replicate experiment, RNA from roughly 20,000 or 100,000 naive CD8 T cells was divided into five aliquots, and four of the five aliquots were sequenced. This methods study used CD8 T cells to benchmark TCR RNA copy counting and molecular-identifier clustering-based TCR repertoire sequencing (MIDCIRS). Study-wide conclusions, independent of this receptor: Clones above 20 RNA copies held over 97% of molecules in CMV-specific effector cells but under 1% in naive cells. A single cell's worth of spiked-in Jurkat TCR RNA was reported detectable even among approximately 930,000 naive CD8 T cells. Modeling estimated around 3 recovered TCR RNA copies per cell, compared with approximately 9.5 by digital PCR, which implies approximately 30% capture efficiency. When barcode sub-clustering was omitted, TCR diversity was inflated by chimeric consensus sequences, with chimeras reaching as high as 47%. Spiked-in Jurkat TCR RNA (10 copies' worth), which is not part of the donor repertoire, was contained in the naive libraries. Identical TCR molecules sharing a barcode could cause highly expanded clone sizes to be underestimated.

From the cysteine through the phenylalanine, the CDR3 covers 14 amino acids. Solely the CDR3 DNA is kept, with 42 bases framed from the first base. Looking up the germline V gene (reference sequence) yields CDR1 LNHNV and CDR2 YYDKDF. The V end loses 0 bases and the J end loses 6 bases, and a stretch of 9 bases separates them. Receptor libraries were prepared by PCR. Sequenced using an Illumina HiSeq 4000. Bulk TCR libraries were made following a previously described method, with the TCR primers given in Table S5. Total RNA was purified with the Qiagen AllPrep DNA/RNA kit. Before analysis, reads from multiple sequencing runs of one library were combined. Concerning the study's data processing: Reads were retained only if their TCR constant sequence matched exactly, and those retained reads were trimmed to 150 nt and grouped according to their 12-nt molecular barcodes. Reads inside each barcode group were sub-clustered using a 15% Levenshtein threshold, and a quality-weighted consensus sequence was constructed for each RNA molecule. Non-functional sequences were excluded, and lower-count sequences lying one edit away from another sequence were also excluded. Based on fitting two negative binomial distributions, any barcode sub-cluster with under 20% of the maximum read count was discarded. In TCRdb, the public reads were trimmed at Q25 with fastp and aligned with MiXCR, with productive beta chains retained. Identical CDR3 proteins give one entry, which carries the most common genes and DNA. None of the V and J calls come from the authors' own analysis; TCRdb made them. This sample holds approximately 670,000 distinct CDR3 sequences; 15% to 20% were observed only once. The ten largest clones take up roughly 0.9% of the sample.

Naive CD8 T cell libraries were made from about 21,000 to 970,000 sorted cells using 10%, 30% or 50% of purified RNA. Naive CD8 T cells were FACS-sorted as CD8+CD4-CCR7+CD45RA+ on a BD FACSAria II into RLT Plus buffer. Roughly nine TCR copies' worth of Jurkat RNA were spiked into roughly 17,000-1,100,000 naive CD8 T cell samples to test detection sensitivity. CD8 T cells were enriched with RosetteSep CD8+ T Cell Enrichment Cocktail and Ficoll-Paque, followed by ACK red cell lysis. This clonotype was recorded a few times. Its antigen is not yet known. No clone much larger than this one lies a single base away; base qualities are absent.

Sequenced input: naive CD8+ T cells from blood, with Jurkat cell RNA spiked in. According to the study, the label for this sample's cell subset or site signals: FACS-sorted CD8+CD4-CCR7+CD45RA+ naive T cells. This TCR derives from a human donor in good health. Some libraries in this study had Jurkat cell RNA spiked in. This receptor chain uses TRBV15 and TRBJ1-5, and TRBD1 may be the D gene, going by 6 matching bases. The CDR3 region: CATSRDRGAQPQHF. The sequence in DNA is TGTGCCACCAGCAGAGATCGGGGGGCTCAGCCCCAGCATTTT.